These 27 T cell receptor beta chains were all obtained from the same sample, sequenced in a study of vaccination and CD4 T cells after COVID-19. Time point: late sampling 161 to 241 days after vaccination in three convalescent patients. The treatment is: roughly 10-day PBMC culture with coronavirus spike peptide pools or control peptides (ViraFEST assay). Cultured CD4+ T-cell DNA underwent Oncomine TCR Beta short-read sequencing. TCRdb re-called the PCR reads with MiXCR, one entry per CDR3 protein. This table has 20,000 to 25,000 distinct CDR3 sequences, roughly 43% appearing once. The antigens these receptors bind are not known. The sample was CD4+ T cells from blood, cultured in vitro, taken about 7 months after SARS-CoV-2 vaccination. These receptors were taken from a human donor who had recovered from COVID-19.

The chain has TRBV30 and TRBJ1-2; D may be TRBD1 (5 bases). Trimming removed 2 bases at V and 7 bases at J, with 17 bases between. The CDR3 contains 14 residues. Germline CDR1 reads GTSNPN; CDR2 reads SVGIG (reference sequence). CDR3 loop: CAWSLDTVQGGYTF. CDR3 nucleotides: TGTGCCTGGAGTTTGGACACCGTCCAAGGTGGCTACACCTTC.

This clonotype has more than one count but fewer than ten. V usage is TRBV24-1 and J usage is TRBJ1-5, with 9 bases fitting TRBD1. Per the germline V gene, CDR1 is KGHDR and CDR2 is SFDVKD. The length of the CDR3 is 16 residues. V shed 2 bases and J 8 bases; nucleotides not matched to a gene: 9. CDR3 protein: CATSDSGTGNREPQHF. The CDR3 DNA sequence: TGTGCCACCAGTGATTCTGGGACAGGGAATCGGGAGCCCCAGCATTTT.

For the CDR3, the DNA is TGCGCCAGCAGCCACCCGGGACACCAGACCTACGAGCAGTACTTC. Protein: CASSHPGHQTYEQYF. The chain has TRBV4-3 and TRBJ2-7; D is perhaps TRBD1 (6 bases). With 3 bases removed from V and 2 bases from J, the gap between germline ends came to 14 bases. In germline, CDR1 is LGHNA, CDR2 YSLEER. CDR3 length: 15 amino acids.

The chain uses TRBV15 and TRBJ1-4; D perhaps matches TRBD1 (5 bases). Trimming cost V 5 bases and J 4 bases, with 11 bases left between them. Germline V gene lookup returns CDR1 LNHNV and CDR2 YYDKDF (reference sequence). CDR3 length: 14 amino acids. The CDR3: CATSGGRGNEKLFF. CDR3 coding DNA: TGTGCCACCAGCGGGGGACGCGGTAATGAAAAACTGTTTTTT.

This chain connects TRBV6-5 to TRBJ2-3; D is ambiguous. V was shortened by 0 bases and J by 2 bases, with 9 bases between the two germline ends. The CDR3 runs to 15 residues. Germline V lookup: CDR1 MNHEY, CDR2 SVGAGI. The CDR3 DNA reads TGTGCCAGCAGTTACTCGACCGGCGTCACAGATACGCAGTATTTT. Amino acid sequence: CASSYSTGVTDTQYF.

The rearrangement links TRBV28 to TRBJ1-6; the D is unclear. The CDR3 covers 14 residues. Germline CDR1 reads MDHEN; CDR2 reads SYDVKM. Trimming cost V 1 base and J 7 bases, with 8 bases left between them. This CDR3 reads CASSLYPTNSPLHF. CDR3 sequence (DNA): TGTGCCAGCAGTTTATACCCCACAAATTCACCCCTCCACTTT.

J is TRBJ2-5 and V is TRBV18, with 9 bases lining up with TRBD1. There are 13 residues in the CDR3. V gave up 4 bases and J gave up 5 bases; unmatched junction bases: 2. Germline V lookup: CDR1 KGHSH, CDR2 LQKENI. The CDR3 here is CASSRQGVETQYF. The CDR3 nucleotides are TGTGCCAGCTCACGACAGGGGGTGGAGACCCAGTACTTC.

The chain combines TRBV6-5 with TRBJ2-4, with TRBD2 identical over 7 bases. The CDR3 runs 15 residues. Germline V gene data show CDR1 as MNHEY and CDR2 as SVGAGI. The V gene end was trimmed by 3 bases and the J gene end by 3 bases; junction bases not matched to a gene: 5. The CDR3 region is CASSYIAGVKNIQYF. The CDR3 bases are TGTGCCAGCAGTTATATTGCGGGAGTCAAAAACATTCAGTACTTC.

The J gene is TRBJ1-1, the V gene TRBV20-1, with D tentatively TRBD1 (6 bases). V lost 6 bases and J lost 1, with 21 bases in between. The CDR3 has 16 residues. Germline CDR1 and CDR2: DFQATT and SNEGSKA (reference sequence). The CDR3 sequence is CSAFAPIGGANTEAFF. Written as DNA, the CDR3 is TGCAGTGCCTTCGCTCCCATCGGGGGGGCGAACACTGAAGCTTTCTTT.

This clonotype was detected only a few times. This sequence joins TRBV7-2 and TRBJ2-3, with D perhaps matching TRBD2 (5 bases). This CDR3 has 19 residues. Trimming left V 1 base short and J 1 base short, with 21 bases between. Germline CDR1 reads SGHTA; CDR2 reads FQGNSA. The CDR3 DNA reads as TGTGCCAGCAGCTTAGAAACGAGCGGCACCCCTGGGGGCACAGATACGCAGTATTTT. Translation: CASSLETSGTPGGTDTQYF.

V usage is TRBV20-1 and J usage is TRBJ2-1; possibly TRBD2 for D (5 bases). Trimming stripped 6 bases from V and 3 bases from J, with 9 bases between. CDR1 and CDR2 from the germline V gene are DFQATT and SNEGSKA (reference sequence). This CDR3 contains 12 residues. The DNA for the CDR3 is TGCAGTGCGAAGACTAACTACAATGAGCAGTTCTTC. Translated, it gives CSAKTNYNEQFF.

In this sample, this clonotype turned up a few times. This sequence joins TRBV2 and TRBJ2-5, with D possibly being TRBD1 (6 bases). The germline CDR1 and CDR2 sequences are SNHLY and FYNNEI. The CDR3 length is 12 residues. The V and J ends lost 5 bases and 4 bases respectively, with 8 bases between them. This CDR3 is CASSIRGETQYF. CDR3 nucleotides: TGTGCCAGCAGTATCAGGGGAGAGACCCAGTACTTC.

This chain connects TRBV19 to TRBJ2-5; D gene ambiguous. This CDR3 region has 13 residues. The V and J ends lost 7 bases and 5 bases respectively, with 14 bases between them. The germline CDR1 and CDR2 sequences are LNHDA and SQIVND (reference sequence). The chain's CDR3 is CASTPSVWETQYF. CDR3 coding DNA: TGTGCCAGTACCCCGAGTGTGTGGGAGACCCAGTACTTC.

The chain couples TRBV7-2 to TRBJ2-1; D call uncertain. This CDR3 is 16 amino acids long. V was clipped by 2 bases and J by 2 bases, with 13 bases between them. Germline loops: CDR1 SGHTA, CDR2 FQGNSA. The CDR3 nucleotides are TGTGCCAGCAGCTTAAATCGACCCGGAACCTACAATGAGCAGTTCTTC. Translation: CASSLNRPGTYNEQFF.

CDR3 bases: TGTGCCACCAGTCAGCTGGCCAGGGATTACTATGGCTACACCTTC. Translated, it gives CATSQLARDYYGYTF. V is TRBV24-1 and J is TRBJ1-2, with a weak D call TRBD1 (5 bases). This CDR3 comprises 15 residues. The germline gives CDR1 KGHDR, CDR2 SFDVKD. V lost 6 bases and J 3 bases, leaving 16 bases between the germline ends.

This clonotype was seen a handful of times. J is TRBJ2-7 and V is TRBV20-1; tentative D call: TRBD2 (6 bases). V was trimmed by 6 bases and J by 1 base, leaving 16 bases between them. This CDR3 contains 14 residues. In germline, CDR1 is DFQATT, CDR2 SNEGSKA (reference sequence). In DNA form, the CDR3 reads TGCAGTGCACTCTGGAGGGGCCAATCCTACGAGCAGTACTTC. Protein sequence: CSALWRGQSYEQYF.

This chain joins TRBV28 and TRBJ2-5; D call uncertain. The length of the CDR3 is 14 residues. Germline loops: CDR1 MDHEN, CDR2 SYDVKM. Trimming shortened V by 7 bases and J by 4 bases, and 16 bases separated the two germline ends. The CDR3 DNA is TGTGCCAGCACGCGGCCACCCAGGAGAGAGACCCAGTACTTC. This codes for CASTRPPRRETQYF.

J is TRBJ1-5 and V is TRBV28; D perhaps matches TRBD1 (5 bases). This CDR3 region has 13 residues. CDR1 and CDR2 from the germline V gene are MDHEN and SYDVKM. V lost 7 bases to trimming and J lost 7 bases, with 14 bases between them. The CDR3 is CASKTIRVQPQHF. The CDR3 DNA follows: TGTGCCAGCAAAACCATCAGGGTCCAGCCCCAGCATTTT.

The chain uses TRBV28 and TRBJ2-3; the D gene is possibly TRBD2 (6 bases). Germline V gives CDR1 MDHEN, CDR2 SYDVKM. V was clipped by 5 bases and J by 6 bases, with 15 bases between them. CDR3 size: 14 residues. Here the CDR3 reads CASSEEGAGDTQYF. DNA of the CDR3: TGTGCCAGCAGTGAGGAGGGAGCCGGGGATACGCAGTATTTT.

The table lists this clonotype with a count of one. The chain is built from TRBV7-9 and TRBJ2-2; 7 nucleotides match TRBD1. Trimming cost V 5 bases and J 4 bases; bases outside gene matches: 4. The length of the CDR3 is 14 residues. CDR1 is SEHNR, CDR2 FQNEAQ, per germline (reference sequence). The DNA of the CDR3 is TGTGCCAGCAGCGAAACAGGGGCCACCGGGGAGCTGTTTTTT. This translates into CASSETGATGELFF.

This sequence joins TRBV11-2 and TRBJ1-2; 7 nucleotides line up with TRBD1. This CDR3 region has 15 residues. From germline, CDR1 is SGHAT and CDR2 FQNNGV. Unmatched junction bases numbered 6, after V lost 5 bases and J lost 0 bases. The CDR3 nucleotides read TGTGCCAGCAGCATGAGGACAGGAGCTAACTATGGCTACACCTTC. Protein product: CASSMRTGANYGYTF.

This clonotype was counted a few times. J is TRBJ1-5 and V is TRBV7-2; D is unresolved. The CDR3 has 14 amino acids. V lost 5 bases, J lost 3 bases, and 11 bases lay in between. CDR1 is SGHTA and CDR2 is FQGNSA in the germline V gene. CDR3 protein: CASSLGLPNQPQHF. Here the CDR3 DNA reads TGTGCCAGCAGCCTGGGCCTTCCCAATCAGCCCCAGCATTTT.

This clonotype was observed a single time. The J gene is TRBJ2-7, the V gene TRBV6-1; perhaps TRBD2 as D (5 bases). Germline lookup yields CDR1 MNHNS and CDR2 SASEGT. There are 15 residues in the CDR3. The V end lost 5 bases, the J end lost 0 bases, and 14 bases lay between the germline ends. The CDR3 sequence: CASSNPGGTSYEQYF. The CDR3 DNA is TGTGCCAGCAGTAACCCAGGAGGCACCTCCTACGAGCAGTACTTC.

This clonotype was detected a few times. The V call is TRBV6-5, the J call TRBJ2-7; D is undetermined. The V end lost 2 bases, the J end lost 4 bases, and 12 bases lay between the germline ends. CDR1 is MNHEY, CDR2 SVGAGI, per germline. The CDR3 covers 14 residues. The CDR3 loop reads CASSYGWGTYEQYF. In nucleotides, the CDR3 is TGTGCCAGCAGTTACGGGTGGGGAACATACGAGCAGTACTTC.

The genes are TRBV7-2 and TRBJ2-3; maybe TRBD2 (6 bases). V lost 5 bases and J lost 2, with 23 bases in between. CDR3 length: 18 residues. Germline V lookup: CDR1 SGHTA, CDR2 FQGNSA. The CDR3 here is CASSNTAPGLRLTDTQYF. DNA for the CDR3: TGTGCCAGCAGCAACACCGCACCGGGACTGAGACTCACAGATACGCAGTATTTT.

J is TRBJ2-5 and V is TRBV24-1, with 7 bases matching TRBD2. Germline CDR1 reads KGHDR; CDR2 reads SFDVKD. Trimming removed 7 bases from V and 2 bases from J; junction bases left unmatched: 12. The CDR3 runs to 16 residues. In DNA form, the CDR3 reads TGTGCCACCAGCCCACGGTCGGGGGGACTACAAGAGACCCAGTACTTC. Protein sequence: CATSPRSGGLQETQYF.

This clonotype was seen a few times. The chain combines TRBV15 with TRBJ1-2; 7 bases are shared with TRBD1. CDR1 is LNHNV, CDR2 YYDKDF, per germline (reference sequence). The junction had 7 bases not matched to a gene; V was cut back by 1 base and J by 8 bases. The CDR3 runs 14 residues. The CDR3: CATSRGRTGEGYTF. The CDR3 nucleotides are TGTGCCACCAGCAGAGGAAGGACAGGAGAGGGCTACACCTTC.